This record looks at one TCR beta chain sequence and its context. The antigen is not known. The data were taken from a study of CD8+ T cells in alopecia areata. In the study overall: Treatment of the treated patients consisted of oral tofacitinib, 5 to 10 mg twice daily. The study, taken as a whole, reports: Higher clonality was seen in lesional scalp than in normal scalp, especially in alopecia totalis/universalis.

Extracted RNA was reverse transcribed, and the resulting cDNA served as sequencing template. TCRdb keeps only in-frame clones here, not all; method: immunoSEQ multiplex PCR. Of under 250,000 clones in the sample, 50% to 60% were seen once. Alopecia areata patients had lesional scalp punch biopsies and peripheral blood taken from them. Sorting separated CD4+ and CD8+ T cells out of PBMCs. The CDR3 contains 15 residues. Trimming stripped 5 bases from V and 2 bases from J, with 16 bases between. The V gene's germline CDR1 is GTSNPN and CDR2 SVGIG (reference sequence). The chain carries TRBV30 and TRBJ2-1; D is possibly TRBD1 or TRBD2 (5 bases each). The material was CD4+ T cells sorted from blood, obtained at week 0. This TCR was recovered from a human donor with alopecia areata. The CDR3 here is CAWRHIRGAYNEQFF. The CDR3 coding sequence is TGTGCCTGGCGCCATATCCGAGGGGCCTACAATGAGCAGTTCTTC.